The 28 T cell receptor beta chains below come from one sample, sequenced in a study of cytomegalovirus exposure and HLA in healthy donors. Researchers ran the PCR with 60 Vbeta and 13 Jbeta primers. Measured with immunoSEQ multiplex PCR; TCRdb has only the in-frame clones, and not every one. The sample lists roughly 92,000 clones; less than 8% were seen once. Sequencing was carried out using PBMCs. The receptor set was obtained from a man between 50 and 59 years old in good health and CMV-seronegative.

This chain links TRBV29-1 with TRBJ2-5, with D perhaps TRBD1 (6 bases). V dropped 7 bases and J dropped 1 base, with 13 bases sitting between them. Germline values: CDR1 SQVTM, CDR2 ANQGSEA. The CDR3 length is 13 residues. CDR3 sequence: CSALQTGQETQYF. CDR3 sequence (DNA): TGCAGCGCCCTTCAGACAGGCCAAGAGACCCAGTACTTC.

This clone has a handful of counts. The chain combines TRBV28 with TRBJ2-6; 7 positions match TRBD2. V shed 8 bases, J shed 4 bases, and the junction held 11 bases outside the gene matches. This CDR3 contains 16 residues. In germline, CDR1 is MDHEN, CDR2 SYDVKM. CDR3 residues: CASGGGSSLGANVLTF. CDR3 DNA: TGTGCCAGCGGGGGAGGGTCTAGTCTCGGGGCCAACGTCCTGACTTTC. The full variable domain, completed using reference TRBV28 and TRBJ2-6, is DVKVTQSSRYLVKRTGEKVFLECVQDMDHENMFWYRQDPGLGLRLIYFSYDVKMKEKGDIPEGYSVSREKKERFSLILESASTNQTSMYLCASGGGSSLGANVLTFGAGSRLTVL.

This clone was counted a few times. The genes are TRBV7-2 and TRBJ2-5; 9 bases line up with TRBD1. The trim removed 3 bases at V and 5 bases at J, leaving 7 bases unmatched. CDR3 length equals 15 residues. Germline V gene data show CDR1 as SGHTA and CDR2 as FQGNSA. CDR3: CASSFRHRGRETQYF. CDR3 coding DNA: TGTGCCAGCAGCTTTCGACACAGGGGGCGGGAGACCCAGTACTTC.

This chain's CDR3 is CAWNQGNYGYTF. In nucleotides, the CDR3 is TGTGCCTGGAATCAGGGGAACTATGGCTACACCTTC. The chain is built from TRBV30 and TRBJ1-2; D is perhaps TRBD1 (6 bases). With 4 bases removed from V and 2 bases from J, the gap between germline ends came to 8 bases. This CDR3 spans 12 amino acids. The V gene's germline CDR1 is GTSNPN and CDR2 SVGIG (reference sequence).

V gene TRBV6-1 combines with J gene TRBJ1-5, with 9 bases lining up with TRBD1. The CDR3 runs to 15 residues. Trimming cost V 8 bases and J 2 bases; bases outside gene matches: 7. CDR1 is MNHNS and CDR2 is SASEGT in the germline V gene. The CDR3 is CASRNRGLRNQPQHF. In DNA form, the CDR3 reads TGTGCCAGCCGGAACAGGGGGCTTCGCAATCAGCCCCAGCATTTT.

This clone has a handful of counts. The V call is TRBV5-1, the J call TRBJ2-5, with D hard to call. V was pared by 7 bases and J by 4 bases, with 11 bases between. CDR3 size: 12 residues. Germline-derived CDR1 and CDR2 are SGHRS and YFSETQ. CDR3 in DNA: TGCGCCAGCCGCGAGGCACTAGAGACCCAGTACTTC. Amino acids: CASREALETQYF.

This clone was picked up a small number of times. The chain couples TRBV5-4 to TRBJ1-1; D not certain. V lost 4 bases to trimming and J lost 4 bases, with 14 bases between them. Per the germline V gene, CDR1 is SGHNT and CDR2 is YYREEE (reference sequence). The CDR3 consists of 14 residues. For the CDR3, the DNA is TGTGCCAGCAGCCCGTCAGGAGGGAGCACTGAAGCTTTCTTT. It translates to CASSPSGGSTEAFF.

J is TRBJ2-7 and V is TRBV15, with D possibly matching TRBD2 (5 bases). CDR1 is LNHNV, CDR2 YYDKDF, per germline (reference sequence). The CDR3 length is 14 residues. The V gene lost 0 bases and the J gene lost 3 bases, with 9 bases spanning the gap. The CDR3 protein is CATSRDPGSYEQYF. The CDR3 DNA reads as TGTGCCACCAGCAGAGATCCGGGAAGCTACGAGCAGTACTTC.

This clone was counted between two and nine times. The chain recombines TRBV7-9 with TRBJ2-6; a weak D match, TRBD2 (6 bases). The V end lost 5 bases, the J end lost 3 bases, and 14 bases lay between the germline ends. Germline loops: CDR1 SEHNR, CDR2 FQNEAQ (reference sequence). The CDR3 covers 16 residues. This CDR3 reads CASSPMTGVGANVLTF. In DNA, the CDR3 is TGTGCCAGCAGCCCCATGACGGGGGTTGGGGCCAACGTCCTGACTTTC.

This clone was seen only a few times. This rearrangement joins TRBV13 to TRBJ2-4, with TRBD2 matching over 7 bases. Germline CDR1 PRHDT, CDR2 FYEKMQ (reference sequence). Germline trimming cut 3 bases from V and 9 bases from J; bases unmatched to any gene: 5. The length of the CDR3 is 13 residues. As DNA, the CDR3 is TGTGCCAGCAGCTTTGGACTAGACGGCATTCAGTACTTC. It translates to CASSFGLDGIQYF.

This clone showed up just a few times. The same CDR3 arises from other DNA sequences in this sample as well. The rearrangement uses TRBV7-9 and TRBJ1-5; D remains ambiguous. This CDR3 is built from 13 residues. Looked up from germline, CDR1 is SEHNR and CDR2 is FQNEAQ (reference sequence). V shed 2 bases and J shed 5 bases, with 7 bases lying between them. The CDR3, as DNA: TGTGCCAGCAGCTTACTGGGAGATCAGCCCCAGCATTTT. Encoded protein: CASSLLGDQPQHF. Using reference TRBV7-9 and TRBJ1-5 for the parts outside the CDR3, the full variable domain is DTGVSQNPRHKITKRGQNVTFRCDPISEHNRLYWYRQTLGQGPEFLTYFQNEAQLEKSRLLSDRFSAERPKGSFSTLEIQRTEQGDSAMYLCASSLLGDQPQHFGDGTRLSIL.

This clone has a handful of counts. The rearrangement uses TRBV5-1 and TRBJ2-7; 9 positions agree with TRBD1. Germline CDR1 is SGHRS and CDR2 is YFSETQ. The CDR3 has 13 amino acids. After removal of 4 bases from V and 6 bases from J, the junction contained 5 bases not matched to a gene. The CDR3, as DNA: TGCGCCAGCAGCCAAGGGACAGGGATCGAGCAGTACTTC. Translation gives CASSQGTGIEQYF.

This clone has more than one count but fewer than ten. A junction end diverges from the germline sequence, so it may reflect a read error. The chain has TRBV7-7 and TRBJ2-3, with 7 bases matching TRBD2. Germline CDR1 reads SSHAT; CDR2 reads FNYEAQ (reference sequence). The CDR3 sequence is 13 residues long. The CDR3 spells CASSLAGSSAQYF. In DNA form, the CDR3 reads TGTGCTAGCAGCTTAGCGGGTAGCTCGGCGCAGTATTTT.

This clone has a handful of counts. This chain uses TRBV9 with TRBJ2-1; 7 nucleotides align to TRBD2. Germline CDR1 SGDLS, CDR2 YYNGEE. V shed 1 base, J shed 8 bases, and the junction held 0 bases outside the gene matches. The CDR3 sequence is 12 residues long. CDR3 DNA: TGTGCCAGCAGCGTACGGGGGGATGAGCAGTTCTTC. Encoded protein: CASSVRGDEQFF.

This clone was observed a handful of times. The V gene is TRBV28, the J gene TRBJ1-3, with 9 bases that match TRBD1. From germline, CDR1 is MDHEN and CDR2 SYDVKM. The CDR3 loop spans 16 amino acids. V shed 6 bases, J shed 0 bases, and the junction held 6 bases outside the gene matches. Written as DNA, the CDR3 is TGTGCCAGCAGAAACAGGGGGCGCCTCTCTGGAAACACCATATATTTT. Translated, it gives CASRNRGRLSGNTIYF.

This clone was seen only a few times. The rearrangement joins TRBV7-2 to TRBJ2-7; maybe TRBD2 (5 bases). The CDR3 is made up of 15 amino acids. Germline V gene lookup returns CDR1 SGHTA and CDR2 FQGNSA. V was clipped by 4 bases and J by 4 bases, with 17 bases between them. The CDR3, as DNA: TGTGCCAGCAGCTCCTCAGCGGCCCGCCTTTACGAGCAGTACTTC. This codes for CASSSSAARLYEQYF.

In its sample, this clone was seen a few times. The CDR3 loop reads CASSVPTGRFVNEQFF. CDR3 sequence (DNA): TGTGCCAGTAGTGTACCGACAGGGAGGTTCGTCAATGAGCAGTTCTTC. The chain has TRBV19 and TRBJ2-1, with D possibly being TRBD1 (7 bases). Germline loops: CDR1 LNHDA, CDR2 SQIVND (reference sequence). With 5 bases removed from V and 6 bases from J, the gap between germline ends came to 20 bases. CDR3 size: 16 residues.

This clone appeared a few times. V usage is TRBV6-6 and J usage is TRBJ2-6, with D possibly matching TRBD1 (6 bases). The germline V gene has CDR1 MNHNY and CDR2 SVGAGI (reference sequence). This CDR3 has 16 residues. Trimming stripped 6 bases from V and 4 bases from J, with 16 bases between. The CDR3 here is CASSPQGFIGANVLTF. For the CDR3, the DNA is TGTGCCAGCAGCCCACAGGGCTTTATCGGGGCCAACGTCCTGACTTTC.

This chain links TRBV11-2 with TRBJ2-7, with a possible D match to TRBD2 (5 bases). Germline CDR1 SGHAT, CDR2 FQNNGV. Trimming removed 2 bases at V and 6 bases at J, with 11 bases between. CDR3 size: 13 residues. CDR3: CASSLSEGAEQYF. CDR3 coding DNA: TGTGCCAGCAGCTTATCCGAGGGAGCCGAGCAGTACTTC. The full variable domain, its missing parts supplied by reference TRBV11-2 and TRBJ2-7, is EAGVAQSPRYKIIEKRQSVAFWCNPISGHATLYWYQQILGQGPKLLIQFQNNGVVDDSQLPKDRFSAERLKGVDSTLKIQPAKLEDSAVYLCASSLSEGAEQYFGPGTRLTVT.

The chain carries TRBV7-9 and TRBJ2-7; 8 bases fit TRBD1. Germline CDR1 SEHNR, CDR2 FQNEAQ (reference sequence). J was trimmed by 1 base and V by 3 bases; bases with no gene match: 2. This CDR3 is 14 amino acids long. This CDR3 reads CASSFGTGSYEQYF. The CDR3 DNA reads as TGTGCCAGCAGCTTCGGGACAGGTTCCTACGAGCAGTACTTC.

V and J are TRBV7-3 and TRBJ2-2; D is perhaps TRBD1 (6 bases). The CDR3 has 15 residues. Trimming shortened V by 5 bases and J by 1 base, and 11 bases separated the two germline ends. The germline V gene has CDR1 SGHTA and CDR2 FQGTGA. CDR3 residues: CASSRTTGNTGELFF. In DNA form, the CDR3 reads TGTGCCAGCAGCCGGACGACAGGGAACACCGGGGAGCTGTTTTTT.

This chain joins TRBV10-3 and TRBJ2-7; 9 bases are shared with TRBD1. Per the germline V gene, CDR1 is ENHRY and CDR2 is SYGVKD. Unmatched junction bases numbered 8, after V lost 8 bases and J lost 6 bases. The CDR3 loop spans 13 amino acids. CDR3 residues: CAIGDRAESEQYF. The CDR3 bases are TGTGCCATCGGGGACAGGGCTGAGTCCGAGCAGTACTTC.

This chain joins TRBV5-6 and TRBJ2-5; perhaps TRBD1 as D (5 bases). CDR1 is SGHDT and CDR2 is YYEEEE in the germline V gene. CDR3 length equals 14 residues. Between the trimmed V and J ends, which lost 0 bases and 7 bases, there was a span of 13 bases. The CDR3 DNA follows: TGTGCCAGCAGCTTGGCCCCAGCAAGGGGGACCCAGTACTTC. Translating gives CASSLAPARGTQYF.

This clone was observed a handful of times. This sequence joins TRBV19 and TRBJ1-5, with D unclear. Germline V gene sequence: CDR1 LNHDA, CDR2 SQIVND (reference sequence). The CDR3 is 16 amino acids. V lost 7 bases and J 1 base, leaving 17 bases between the germline ends. DNA for the CDR3: TGTGCCAGTACCCAACCCACTATTGGAAGCAATCAGCCCCAGCATTTT. This gives the protein CASTQPTIGSNQPQHF. The full variable domain, completed using reference TRBV19 and TRBJ1-5, is DGGITQSPKYLFRKEGQNVTLSCEQNLNHDAMYWYRQDPGQGLRLIYYSQIVNDFQKGDIAEGYSVSREKKESFPLTVTSAQKNPTAFYLCASTQPTIGSNQPQHFGDGTRLSIL.

The rearrangement links TRBV11-2 to TRBJ2-1, with 14 bases identical to TRBD2. This CDR3 region has 15 residues. Losses at the gene ends were 1 base for V and 8 bases for J; bases not matched to a gene: 1. CDR1 and CDR2 (germline): SGHAT, FQNNGV. CDR3 in DNA: TGTGCCAGCAGCTTAGGACTAGCGGGGGGGTATGAGCAGTTCTTC. Residues: CASSLGLAGGYEQFF.

The V gene is TRBV13, the J gene TRBJ1-5; 7 bases match TRBD1. The germline V gene has CDR1 PRHDT and CDR2 FYEKMQ (reference sequence). The J segment lost 0 bases and the V segment lost 5 bases, leaving 4 bases of the junction unmatched. There are 15 residues in the CDR3. The CDR3 loop is CASSKGQTSNQPQHF. The CDR3 DNA is TGTGCCAGCAGCAAGGGACAGACTAGCAATCAGCCCCAGCATTTT.

The V gene is TRBV28, the J gene TRBJ1-4; 7 bases align to TRBD1. The germline gives CDR1 MDHEN, CDR2 SYDVKM. CDR3 length equals 14 residues. J was trimmed by 6 bases and V by 7 bases; bases with no gene match: 8. DNA for the CDR3: TGTGCCAGCACAGTTAAAGGGGGCTATGAAAAACTGTTTTTT. Translation: CASTVKGGYEKLFF.

The V and J genes are TRBV7-2 and TRBJ2-1; a possible D gene is TRBD2 (5 bases). From germline, CDR1 is SGHTA and CDR2 FQGNSA. The CDR3 totals 14 residues. The ends were cut back, 1 base at V and 4 bases at J, with 8 bases in the middle. The CDR3 nucleotides read TGTGCCAGCAGCTTAGAGCGGCGTTACAATGAGCAGTTCTTC. Translation gives CASSLERRYNEQFF.